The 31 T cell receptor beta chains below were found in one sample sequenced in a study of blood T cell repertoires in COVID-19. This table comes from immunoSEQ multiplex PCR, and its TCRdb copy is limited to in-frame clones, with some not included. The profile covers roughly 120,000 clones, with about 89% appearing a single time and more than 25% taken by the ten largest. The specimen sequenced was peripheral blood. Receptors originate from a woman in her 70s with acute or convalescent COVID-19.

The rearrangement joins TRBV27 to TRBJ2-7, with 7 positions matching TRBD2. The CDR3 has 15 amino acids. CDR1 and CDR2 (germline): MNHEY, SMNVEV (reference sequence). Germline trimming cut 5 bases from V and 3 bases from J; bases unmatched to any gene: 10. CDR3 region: CASSPLPGLDYEQYF. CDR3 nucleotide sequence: TGTGCCAGCAGTCCTCTCCCCGGACTAGACTACGAGCAGTACTTC.

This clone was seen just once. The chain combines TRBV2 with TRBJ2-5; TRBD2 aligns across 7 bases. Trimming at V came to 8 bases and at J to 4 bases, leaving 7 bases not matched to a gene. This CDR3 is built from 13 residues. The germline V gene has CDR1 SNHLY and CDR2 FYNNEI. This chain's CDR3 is CASGPSGSETQYF. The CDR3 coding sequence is TGTGCCAGCGGCCCTAGCGGCTCAGAGACCCAGTACTTC.

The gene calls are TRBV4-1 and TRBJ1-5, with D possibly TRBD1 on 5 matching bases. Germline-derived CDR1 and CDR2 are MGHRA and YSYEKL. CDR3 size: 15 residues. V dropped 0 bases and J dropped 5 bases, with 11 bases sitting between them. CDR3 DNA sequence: TGCGCCAGCAGCCAAGAGGGCCAGGGTTATCAGCCCCAGCATTTT. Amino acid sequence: CASSQEGQGYQPQHF.

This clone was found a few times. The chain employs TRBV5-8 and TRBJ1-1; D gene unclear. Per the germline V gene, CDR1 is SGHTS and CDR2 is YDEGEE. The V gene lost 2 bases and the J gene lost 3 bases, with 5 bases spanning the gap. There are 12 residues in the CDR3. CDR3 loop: CASSLQYTEAFF. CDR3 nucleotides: TGTGCCAGCAGCTTACAGTACACTGAAGCTTTCTTT.

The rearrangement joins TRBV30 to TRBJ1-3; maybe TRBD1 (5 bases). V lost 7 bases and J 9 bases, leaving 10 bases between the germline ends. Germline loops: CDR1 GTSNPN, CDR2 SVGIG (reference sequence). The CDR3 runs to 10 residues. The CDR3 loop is CASQGSTIYF. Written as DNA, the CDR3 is TGTGCCTCCCAGGGTAGCACCATATATTTT.

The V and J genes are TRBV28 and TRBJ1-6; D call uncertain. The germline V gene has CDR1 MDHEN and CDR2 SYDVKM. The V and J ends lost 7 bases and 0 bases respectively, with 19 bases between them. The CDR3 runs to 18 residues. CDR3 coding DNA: TGTGCCAGCACCCCCACGGAGTTACTGAGCTCCTATAATTCACCCCTCCACTTT. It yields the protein CASTPTELLSSYNSPLHF. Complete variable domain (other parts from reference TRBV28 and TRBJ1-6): DVKVTQSSRYLVKRTGEKVFLECVQDMDHENMFWYRQDPGLGLRLIYFSYDVKMKEKGDIPEGYSVSREKKERFSLILESASTNQTSMYLCASTPTELLSSYNSPLHFGNGTRLTVT.

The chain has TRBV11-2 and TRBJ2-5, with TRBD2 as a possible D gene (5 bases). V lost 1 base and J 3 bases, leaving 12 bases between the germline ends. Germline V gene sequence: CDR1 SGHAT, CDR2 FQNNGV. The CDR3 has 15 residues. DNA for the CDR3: TGTGCCAGCAGCTTAGCCCACCTAGCTGAAGAGACCCAGTACTTC. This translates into CASSLAHLAEETQYF.

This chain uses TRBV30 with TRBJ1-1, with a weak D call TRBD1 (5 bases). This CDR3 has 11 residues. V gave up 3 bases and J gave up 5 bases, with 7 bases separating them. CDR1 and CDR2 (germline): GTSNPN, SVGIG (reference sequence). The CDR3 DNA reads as TGTGCCTGGAGCCGGGGGACTGAAGCTTTCTTT. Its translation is CAWSRGTEAFF.

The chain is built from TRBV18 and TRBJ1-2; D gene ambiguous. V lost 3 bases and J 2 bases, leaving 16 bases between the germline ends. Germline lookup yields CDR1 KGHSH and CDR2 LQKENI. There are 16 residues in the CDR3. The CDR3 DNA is TGTGCCAGCTCACCGTCCCGGGCCACGGGGAACTATGGCTACACCTTC. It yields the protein CASSPSRATGNYGYTF.

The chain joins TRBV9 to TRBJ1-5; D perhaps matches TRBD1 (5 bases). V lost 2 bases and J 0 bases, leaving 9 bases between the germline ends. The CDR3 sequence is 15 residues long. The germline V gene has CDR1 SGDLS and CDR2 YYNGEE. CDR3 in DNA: TGTGCCAGCAGCGTCTCAGGGAATAGCAATCAGCCCCAGCATTTT. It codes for CASSVSGNSNQPQHF.

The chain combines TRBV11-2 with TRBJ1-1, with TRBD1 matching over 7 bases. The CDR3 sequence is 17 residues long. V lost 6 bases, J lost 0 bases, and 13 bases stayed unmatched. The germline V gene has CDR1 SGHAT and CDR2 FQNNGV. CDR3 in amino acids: CASSRNRDSYLNTEAFF. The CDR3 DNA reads TGTGCCAGCAGTCGCAACCGGGACAGTTACTTGAACACTGAAGCTTTCTTT.

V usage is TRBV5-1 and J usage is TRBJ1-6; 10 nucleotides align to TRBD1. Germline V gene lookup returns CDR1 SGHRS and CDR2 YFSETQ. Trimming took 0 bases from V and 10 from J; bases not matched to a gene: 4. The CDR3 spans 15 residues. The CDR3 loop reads CASSLVGQGRSPLHF. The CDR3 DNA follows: TGCGCCAGCAGCTTGGTGGGACAGGGGAGATCACCCCTCCACTTT.

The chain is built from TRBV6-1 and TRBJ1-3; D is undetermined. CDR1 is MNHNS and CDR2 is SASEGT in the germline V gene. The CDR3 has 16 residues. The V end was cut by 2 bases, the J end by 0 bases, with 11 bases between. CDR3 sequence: CASSESLVSSGNTIYF. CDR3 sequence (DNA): TGTGCCAGCAGTGAAAGTCTGGTGAGCTCTGGAAACACCATATATTTT.

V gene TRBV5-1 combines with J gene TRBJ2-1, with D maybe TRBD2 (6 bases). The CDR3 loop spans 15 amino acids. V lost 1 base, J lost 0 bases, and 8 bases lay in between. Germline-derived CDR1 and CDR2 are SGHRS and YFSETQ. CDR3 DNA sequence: TGCGCCAGCAGCTTGTTGGGGGGCTCCTACAATGAGCAGTTCTTC. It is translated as CASSLLGGSYNEQFF.

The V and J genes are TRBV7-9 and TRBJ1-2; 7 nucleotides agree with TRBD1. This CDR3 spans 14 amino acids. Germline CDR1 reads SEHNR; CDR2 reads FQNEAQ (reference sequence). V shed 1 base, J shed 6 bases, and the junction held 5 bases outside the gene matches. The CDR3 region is CASSLEVTGHGYTF. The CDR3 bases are TGTGCCAGCAGCTTAGAAGTGACAGGGCATGGCTACACCTTC.

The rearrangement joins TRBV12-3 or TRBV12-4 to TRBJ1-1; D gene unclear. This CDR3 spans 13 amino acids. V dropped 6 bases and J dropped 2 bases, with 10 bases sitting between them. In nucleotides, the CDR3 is TGTGCCAGCAGCCTCGGGTTCAACACTGAAGCTTTCTTT. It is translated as CASSLGFNTEAFF.

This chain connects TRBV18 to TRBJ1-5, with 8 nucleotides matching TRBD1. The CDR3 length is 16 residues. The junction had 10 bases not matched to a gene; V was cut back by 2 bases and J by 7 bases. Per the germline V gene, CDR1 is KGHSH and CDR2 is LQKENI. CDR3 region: CASSPAGTGSGQPQHF. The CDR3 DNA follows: TGTGCCAGCTCACCAGCCGGGACAGGTTCGGGGCAGCCCCAGCATTTT.

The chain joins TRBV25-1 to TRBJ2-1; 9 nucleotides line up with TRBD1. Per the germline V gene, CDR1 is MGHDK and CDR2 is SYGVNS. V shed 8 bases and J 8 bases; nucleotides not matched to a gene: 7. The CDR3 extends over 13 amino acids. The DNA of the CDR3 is TGTGCCAGCTCAAAACAGGGGGCGTATGAGCAGTTCTTC. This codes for CASSKQGAYEQFF.

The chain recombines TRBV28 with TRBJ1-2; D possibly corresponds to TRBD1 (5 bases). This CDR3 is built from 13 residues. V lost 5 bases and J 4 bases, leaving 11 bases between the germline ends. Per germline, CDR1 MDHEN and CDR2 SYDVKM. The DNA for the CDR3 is TGTGCCAGCAGTGTCAGGGAGGCCTATGGCTACACCTTC. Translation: CASSVREAYGYTF.

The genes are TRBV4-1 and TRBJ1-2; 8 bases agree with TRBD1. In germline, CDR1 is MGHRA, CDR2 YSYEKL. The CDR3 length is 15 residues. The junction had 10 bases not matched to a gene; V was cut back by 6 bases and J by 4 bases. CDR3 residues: CASRWRAGGGYGYTF. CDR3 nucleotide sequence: TGCGCCAGCAGGTGGCGAGCAGGGGGCGGCTATGGCTACACCTTC.

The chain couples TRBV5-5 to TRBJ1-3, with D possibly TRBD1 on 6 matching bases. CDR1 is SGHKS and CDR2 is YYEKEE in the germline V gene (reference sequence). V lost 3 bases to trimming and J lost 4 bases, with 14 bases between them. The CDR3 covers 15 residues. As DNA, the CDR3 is TGTGCCAGCAGCTCCGGGCGGGGGCTGGGAAACACCATATATTTT. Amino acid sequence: CASSSGRGLGNTIYF.

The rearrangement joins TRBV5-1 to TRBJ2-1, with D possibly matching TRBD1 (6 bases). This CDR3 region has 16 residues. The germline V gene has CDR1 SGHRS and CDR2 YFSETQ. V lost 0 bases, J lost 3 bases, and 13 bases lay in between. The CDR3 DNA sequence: TGCGCCAGCAGCTTGGCTGTCAGGGGTCTCTACAATGAGCAGTTCTTC. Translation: CASSLAVRGLYNEQFF.

CDR3 sequence (DNA): TGTGCCACCCAGGTAGAACCCAATTCACCCCTCCACTTT. It encodes CATQVEPNSPLHF. The chain employs TRBV2 and TRBJ1-6, with D unclear. The CDR3 length is 13 residues. The germline V gene has CDR1 SNHLY and CDR2 FYNNEI. The V end lost 10 bases, the J end lost 7 bases, and 14 bases lay between the germline ends.

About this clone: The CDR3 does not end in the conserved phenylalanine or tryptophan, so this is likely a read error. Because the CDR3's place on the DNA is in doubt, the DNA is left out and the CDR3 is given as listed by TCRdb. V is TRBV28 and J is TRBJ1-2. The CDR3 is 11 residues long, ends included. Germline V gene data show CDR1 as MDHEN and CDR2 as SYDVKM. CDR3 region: CASSSIRGLAL.

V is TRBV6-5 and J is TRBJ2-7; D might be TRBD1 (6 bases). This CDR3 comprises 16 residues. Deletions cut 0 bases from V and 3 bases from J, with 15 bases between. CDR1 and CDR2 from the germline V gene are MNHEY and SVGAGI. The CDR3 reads CASSYSKGQLDYEQYF. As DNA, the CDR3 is TGTGCCAGCAGTTACTCGAAAGGACAGCTAGACTACGAGCAGTACTTC.

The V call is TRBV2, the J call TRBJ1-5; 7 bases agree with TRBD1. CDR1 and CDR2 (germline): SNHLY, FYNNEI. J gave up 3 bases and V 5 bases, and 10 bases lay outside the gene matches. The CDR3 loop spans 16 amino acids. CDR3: CASSLETGVYNQPQHF. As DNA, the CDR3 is TGTGCCAGCAGTTTGGAAACAGGGGTGTACAATCAGCCCCAGCATTTT.

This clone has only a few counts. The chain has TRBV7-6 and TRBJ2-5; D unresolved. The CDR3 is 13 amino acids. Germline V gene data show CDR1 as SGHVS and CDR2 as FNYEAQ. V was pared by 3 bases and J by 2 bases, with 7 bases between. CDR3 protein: CASSFARQETQYF. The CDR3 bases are TGTGCCAGCAGCTTTGCCAGACAAGAGACCCAGTACTTC.

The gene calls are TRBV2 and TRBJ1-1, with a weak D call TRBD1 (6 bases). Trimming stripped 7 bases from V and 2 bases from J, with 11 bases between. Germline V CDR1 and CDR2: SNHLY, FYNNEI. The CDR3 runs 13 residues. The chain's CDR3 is CASKGQTNTEAFF. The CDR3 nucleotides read TGTGCCAGCAAAGGACAGACCAACACTGAAGCTTTCTTT.

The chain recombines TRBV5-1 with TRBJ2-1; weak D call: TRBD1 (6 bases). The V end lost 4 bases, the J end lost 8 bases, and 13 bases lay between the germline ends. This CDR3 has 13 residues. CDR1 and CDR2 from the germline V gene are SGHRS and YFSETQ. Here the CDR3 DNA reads TGCGCCAGCAGCGCACAGGGTCAGGATGAGCAGTTCTTC. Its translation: CASSAQGQDEQFF.

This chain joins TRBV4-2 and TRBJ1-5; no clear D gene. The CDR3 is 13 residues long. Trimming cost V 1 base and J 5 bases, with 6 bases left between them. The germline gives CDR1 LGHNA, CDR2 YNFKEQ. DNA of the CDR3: TGTGCCAGCAGCCAAGCCTTTGATCAGCCCCAGCATTTT. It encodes CASSQAFDQPQHF.

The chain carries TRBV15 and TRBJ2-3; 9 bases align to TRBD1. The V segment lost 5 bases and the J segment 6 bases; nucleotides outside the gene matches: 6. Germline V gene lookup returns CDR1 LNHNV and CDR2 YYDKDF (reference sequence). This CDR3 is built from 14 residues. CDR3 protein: CATSGDRAVDTQYF. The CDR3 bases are TGTGCCACCAGCGGGGACAGGGCGGTCGATACGCAGTATTTT.